The entry below gives a single T cell receptor (beta chain) sequence along with its context. CD45RO negativity and positive selection for CCR7 defined naive CD8 cells, a population that excluded terminally differentiated effector memory CD45RA+ cells. Looked up from germline, CDR1 is SGHDN and CDR2 is FVKESK. The CDR3 is 12 amino acids. V was pared by 6 bases and J by 3 bases, with 8 bases between. The entry originates in a study of shared clonotypes between healthy human individuals. Study context: Each donor's CD4 naive and CD4 memory cells filled three plates apiece, CD8 naive two, and CD8 memory one.

The run depth of the assay was deep. Every subset's genomic DNA went evenly onto several immunoSEQ plates. Sequencing was performed with immunoSEQ multiplex PCR; in TCRdb, only in-frame clones are kept and a portion is missing. The table includes about 2.2 million clones, 85% to 95% detected once. The chain joins TRBV14 to TRBJ1-1; D might be TRBD1 (6 bases). Sequenced input: naive CD8+ T cells from PBMCs. The clonotype was recovered from a young man in good health. Some clones in this sample may be carry-over from other donors' samples. The CDR3 protein is CASRSGDTEAFF. The CDR3 nucleotides read TGTGCCAGCAGGTCAGGGGACACTGAAGCTTTCTTT.